This TCR beta chain was sequenced for a study of T cells after yellow fever vaccination. About the study: When fractions had low cell numbers, they were prepared with SMART-Seq v4 Ultra Low Input.

The junction had 8 bases not matched to a gene; V was cut back by 5 bases and J by 3 bases. The CDR3 runs to 15 residues. The germline gives CDR1 MNHEY, CDR2 SVGAGI. A 5'RACE template-switching step, the method used to make TCR cDNA, added a universal primer site and UMIs. MiXCR, run by TCRdb on the 5' RACE reads, gives a single entry per CDR3 protein. The sample contains some 200,000 distinct CDR3 sequences, roughly 3.3% of which appear only once. Study-level points and caveats: Repertoires sorted by FACS could include abundant clonotypes that are contaminants from the bulk population.

Of note for this clonotype: The antigen remains undetermined.

The specimen comprised CD4+ T cells sorted from PBMCs, sampled 10 days after the yellow fever booster vaccination. The TCR was taken from a man between 18 and 35 years old who received the YFV17D yellow fever vaccine. This rearrangement joins TRBV6-5 to TRBJ2-3; 7 positions agree with TRBD2. In DNA form, the CDR3 reads TGTGCCAGCAGTCTACGCGGGGAGGGAACAGATACGCAGTATTTT. It encodes CASSLRGEGTDTQYF.